This T cell receptor beta chain was identified in a study of shared clonotypes between healthy human individuals. The CDR3 is made up of 15 amino acids. Trimming took 5 bases from V and 0 from J, leaving 10 bases between them. In germline, CDR1 is SGHTA, CDR2 FQGNSA. This clone was counted once. Here immunoSEQ multiplex PCR was the method, and the copy in TCRdb shows in-frame clones only, minus some. The sample lists 2 million to 2.5 million clones; almost 96% were seen once. This rearrangement joins TRBV7-2 to TRBJ1-4, with unresolved D. The clonotype was recovered from a man younger than 30 in good health. Specimen: naive CD4+ T cells sorted from blood. Subset defined: CD45RA+ positively selected. The CDR3 spells CASSLRGTTNEKLFF. In DNA form, the CDR3 reads TGTGCCAGCAGCCTACGCGGTACAACTAATGAAAAACTGTTTTTT.